Listed below are T cell receptor beta chains from one sample, sequenced in a study of blood T cell repertoires in COVID-19. Sequencing used immunoSEQ multiplex PCR; TCRdb keeps in-frame clones, though not all of them. The table lists under 85,000 clones, around 82% of them singletons. Sequenced material: peripheral blood. The receptors come from a man over 45 with active COVID-19. The CDR3 runs from the conserved cysteine through the conserved F or W. Fields, in order: V gene, J gene, CDR3 protein.

TRBV9	TRBJ2-2	CASSVQGYGELFF
TRBV4-3	TRBJ1-1	CASSQNFQGGTEAFF
TRBV19	TRBJ2-5	CASKRAGGLAQETQYF
TRBV5-1	TRBJ1-1	CASSLTGRNTEAFF
TRBV7-2	TRBJ2-7	CASSLIPSGGVYEQYF
TRBV11-3	TRBJ2-1	CASSLVPSGYYNEQFF
TRBV7-2	TRBJ2-7	CASSYLAYEQYF
TRBV6-5	TRBJ2-1	CASSYGTGEGNEQFF
TRBV7-2	TRBJ2-5	CASSVPGEQETQYF
TRBV15	TRBJ1-1	CATSRDRPDYAFF
TRBV7-2	TRBJ2-5	CASSLGGGQETQYF
TRBV19	TRBJ1-2	CASKGAGDYGYTF
TRBV11-1	TRBJ2-1	CASSSLAGGYNEQFF
TRBV11-2	TRBJ2-7	CASSFPGTGAHEQYF
TRBV2	TRBJ1-2	CASSVQGDYGYTF
TRBV7-6	TRBJ1-4	CASSQDRGREKLFF
TRBV6-6	TRBJ1-3	CASSYRGDPNTIYF
TRBV19	TRBJ1-1	CASMQGTYSFF
TRBV6-5	TRBJ1-2	CASSRTESYGYTF
TRBV30	TRBJ2-6	CAWRPQGANVLTF
TRBV6-1	TRBJ1-6	CASSEQANSPLHF
TRBV2	TRBJ2-7	CASTRASGGAGEQYF
TRBV27	TRBJ2-7	CASSLSGLAGGSYEQYF
TRBV19	TRBJ2-7	CASSTGQGPYEQYF
TRBV6-6	TRBJ2-3	CASSPGMTGIGTDTQYF
TRBV3-1/TRBV3-2	TRBJ2-7	CASSQDLAGGLINF
TRBV6-2/TRBV6-3	TRBJ2-7	CASSQPGLASYEQYF
TRBV18	TRBJ1-2	CASSPIPGTGATNYGYTF
TRBV28	TRBJ2-2	CASRRSSGSRGTGELFF
TRBV5-6	TRBJ1-4	CASSPPPGQPLGTNEKLFF
TRBV2	TRBJ1-2	CASTSDPAGGIEGYTF
TRBV14	TRBJ1-2	CASSRPGGSFGYTF
TRBV28	TRBJ1-2	CASSSPGRDYGYTF
TRBV15	TRBJ2-5	CATSHRRSGGPQETQYF
TRBV9	TRBJ2-1	CASSALANEQFF
TRBV9	TRBJ2-1	CASSASGTSVNNEQFF
TRBV4-2	TRBJ2-1	CASSQVLSGEQFF
TRBV27	TRBJ1-5	CASGATHRGDNQPQHF
TRBV19	TRBJ2-2	CASSIVTTRGGELFF
TRBV5-1	TRBJ2-7	CASSPGTSSSHEQYF
TRBV5-6	TRBJ2-3	CASSLYGEAASTDTQYF
TRBV10-3	TRBJ2-7	CAISWGRGSYEQYF